This entry is about one TCR beta chain. Its specificity is unknown. V gave up 5 bases and J gave up 10 bases, with 12 bases separating them. This CDR3 region has 13 residues. Germline V CDR1 and CDR2: SEHNR, FQNEAQ (reference sequence). This sample is part of a study of cytomegalovirus exposure and HLA in healthy donors. General study points: It was likely that a cluster of highly shared sequence variants was a sequencing artifact. According to the study, 160 or so TCR beta chains were cytomegalovirus-associated. Accounts indicate the classifier identified cytomegalovirus status with strong specificity and sensitivity. Among the most significant clusters, several appeared linked to common viral pathogens in a later analysis.

PCR involved 60 Vbeta and 13 Jbeta primers. Profiled with immunoSEQ multiplex PCR; TCRdb holds only in-frame clones, not every one. The table lists under 200,000 clones, about 71% of them singletons, with about 1.3% in the top ten. The clonotype was recovered from a man aged 45-60 years in good health and CMV-seronegative. The rearrangement links TRBV7-9 to TRBJ1-6; D not resolved. The material sequenced was PBMCs. The CDR3 loop is CASSAMGRSPLHF. CDR3 DNA: TGTGCCAGCAGCGCCATGGGGAGGTCACCCCTCCACTTT.